In this sample, the clone carrying this T cell receptor beta chain turned up many times. Its matching antigen is unknown. Trimming cost V 7 bases and J 4 bases, with 11 bases left between them. This CDR3 comprises 12 residues. Germline V lookup: CDR1 SNHLY, CDR2 FYNNEI. RNA transcripts gave rise to amplified TCR beta CDR3 regions. The HTBI primer set served for first-round RT-PCR of the TCR CDR3. TCRdb independently ran MiXCR on the multiplex PCR reads; one entry per CDR3 protein. The sample gives 500,000 to 600,000 distinct CDR3 sequences, about half of which show up once; around 8% is in the top ten. The record originates from a study of T cells in Graves' hyperthyroidism and ophthalmopathy. Study outcomes and limitations: In the blood, most expanded thyroid clonotypes above 0.001 appeared as well.

The rearrangement joins TRBV2 to TRBJ2-7, with no clear D. Sequencing used peripheral blood or thyroid tissue (not recorded which). The sequence came from a woman aged 18 to 35 with Graves' hyperthyroidism. The CDR3 region is CASNPRGYEQYF. CDR3 nucleotides: TGTGCCAGCAACCCCCGAGGTTACGAGCAGTACTTC.